This T cell receptor beta chain was recovered during a study of a mutant IDH1 vaccine in newly diagnosed glioma. As regards this clone: Its antigen is not identified.

Method: immunoSEQ multiplex PCR; TCRdb's copy keeps in-frame clones and lacks some. The sample lists 40,000 to 55,000 clones; 90% to 95% were seen once. Unmatched junction bases numbered 7, after V lost 5 bases and J lost 0 bases. Germline CDR1 and CDR2: GTSNPN and SVGIG (reference sequence). This CDR3 has 15 residues. The time point is: week 11, during vaccination. Doses comprised 300 ug of mutant IDH1 20-mer peptide each, plus topical imiquimod. The TCR originated in a man aged 50-59 years with glioma. Source: PBMCs, taken from a glioma patient whose treatment included an IDH1 peptide vaccine. The rearrangement links TRBV30 to TRBJ1-1; 9 positions agree with TRBD1. The CDR3 sequence is CAWFGQGHMNTEAFF. The CDR3 region has the DNA TGTGCCTGGTTCGGACAGGGGCATATGAACACTGAAGCTTTCTTT. Variable domain in full (rest from reference TRBV30 and TRBJ1-1): SQTIHQWPATLVQPVGSPLSLECTVEGTSNPNLYWYRQAAGRGLQLLFYSVGIGQISSEVPQNLSASRPQDRQFILSSKKLLLSDSGFYLCAWFGQGHMNTEAFFGQGTRLTVV.